This record looks at one TCR beta chain sequence and its context. This record comes from a study of blood T cell repertoires in COVID-19. Study-wide context: Donors in the United States, Italy and Spain gave samples during acute or convalescent COVID-19. The analysed material was cDNA or gDNA that came from T cells, B-cell-depleted T cells, or PBMCs.

Original processing notes: How many nucleated cells were present was estimated from reference gene primer amplification. Repertoires were generated with immunoSEQ multiplex PCR, while TCRdb's copy carries only in-frame clones and drops some. V, J and clone size are taken as reported in that table, and D and trimming were inferred from the DNA itself. The table lists 110,000 to 150,000 clones, 70% to 90% of them singletons. The sequence came from a woman over 75 with acute or convalescent COVID-19. Sample: peripheral blood.

CDR3 amino acids: CASSLPEGYGYTF. CDR3 sequence (DNA): TGTGCCAGCAGCTTGCCGGAGGGGTATGGCTACACCTTC. The genes are TRBV5-4 and TRBJ1-2, with a possible D match to TRBD1 (5 bases). Germline CDR1 is SGHNT and CDR2 is YYREEE (reference sequence). V shed 1 base and J shed 5 bases, with 9 bases lying between them. The CDR3 is 13 amino acids.